The TCR beta chain described here comes from a study of PD-1 blockade in classical Hodgkin lymphoma. Time point noted: cycle 4 day 1 (C4D1), after 6 weeks of nivolumab. Every one of the patients relapsed after autologous stem cell transplantation (brentuximab vedotin exposure was variable). Isolation of CD8+ T cells from thawed PBMCs used magnetic negative selection. Best responses fell into complete response, partial response or progressive disease. The V and J ends lost 1 base and 4 bases respectively, with 20 bases between them. Germline loops: CDR1 LGHNA, CDR2 YSLEER. The CDR3 sequence is 17 residues long. Here immunoSEQ multiplex PCR was the method, and the copy in TCRdb shows in-frame clones only, minus some. This sample has 11,000 or so clones, with 80% to 90% found just once.

J is TRBJ2-7 and V is TRBV4-3; D gene ambiguous. This specimen was CD8+ T cells from blood, taken before the fourth cycle of nivolumab. The source is a human donor with classical Hodgkin lymphoma. The donor label of this sample is uncertain. The CDR3 DNA reads TGCGCCAGCAGCCAAGGGACGGGCCGTGGGCCCATGTACGAGCAGTACTTC. It codes for CASSQGTGRGPMYEQYF.